This T cell receptor beta chain was obtained from a study of T cells after yellow fever vaccination. Overall study: Low-cell-number fractions underwent preparation using SMART-Seq v4 Ultra Low Input. Findings of the study overall: In post-booster samples, most primary-vaccination clones reappeared (just under 97% CD4, 70% to 90% CD8).

This clonotype was picked up many times. Per the germline V gene, CDR1 is SQVTM and CDR2 is ANQGSEA. Trimming removed 4 bases at V and 4 bases at J, with 10 bases between. The CDR3 loop spans 12 amino acids. TCRdb redid the calling of the 5' RACE reads with MiXCR, one entry per CDR3 protein. The data hold about 42,000 distinct CDR3 sequences, with over 5.5% observed a single time. This chain links TRBV29-1 with TRBJ1-2; D ambiguous. The TCR originated in a man between 25 and 39 years old who received the YFV17D yellow fever vaccine. Sample: PBMCs, either bulk or a sorted T-cell subset (CD4+, CD8+, memory, or dextramer-sorted; not recorded which), taken 45 days after the yellow fever booster vaccination. The CDR3 DNA follows: TGCAGCGTTGGGAAGCCTTTCTATGGCTACACCTTC. This translates into CSVGKPFYGYTF.